This is a list of T cell receptor beta chains from one sample in a study of T cell repertoires in aging, cancer and after chemotherapy. Each CDR3 protein is one row after TCRdb ran MiXCR on the multiplex PCR reads. The data contain nearly 550 distinct CDR3 sequences, approximately 25% of them singletons. Sequenced: blood. All receptors derive from a human donor with a solid tumor. Both conserved end residues are part of each CDR3. D genes are given only for firm matches. Expanded clones get a size class; other rows say once, few or many, or leave the size out.

d_gene: TRBD1; v_gene: TRBV6-6; abundance: NA; j_gene: TRBJ1-4; CDR3nt: TGTGCCAGCAGTTACGGACAGGTAGCAACTAATGAAAAACTGTTTTTT; CDR3aa: CASSYGQVATNEKLFF
d_gene: TRBD2; v_gene: TRBV6-6; abundance: NA; j_gene: TRBJ2-1; CDR3nt: TGTGCCACGGGACTAGCGGGCAATGAGCAGTTCTTC; CDR3aa: CATGLAGNEQFF
d_gene: TRBD2; v_gene: TRBV6-5; abundance: large; j_gene: TRBJ2-7; CDR3nt: TGTGCCAGCAGTTACTCAGGACTAGCGGGCTCCTACGAGCAGTACTTC; CDR3aa: CASSYSGLAGSYEQYF
d_gene: NA; v_gene: TRBV28; abundance: NA; j_gene: TRBJ2-7; CDR3nt: TGTGCCAGCAGTCCATGGACAGACTCCTACGAGCAGTACTTC; CDR3aa: CASSPWTDSYEQYF
d_gene: NA; v_gene: TRBV5-1; abundance: NA; j_gene: TRBJ2-6; CDR3nt: TGCGCCAGCAGCTTGGGGCAGACCGGGGCCAACGTCCTGACTTTC; CDR3aa: CASSLGQTGANVLTF
d_gene: TRBD1; v_gene: TRBV28; abundance: few; j_gene: TRBJ1-2; CDR3nt: TGTGCCAGCAGTTCGACAGGGAATGGCTACACCTTC; CDR3aa: CASSSTGNGYTF
d_gene: NA; v_gene: TRBV11-2; abundance: few; j_gene: TRBJ1-1; CDR3nt: TGTGCCAGCAGCTTAGTAGGGGCAGGAACTGAAGCTTTCTTT; CDR3aa: CASSLVGAGTEAFF
d_gene: NA; v_gene: TRBV18; abundance: NA; j_gene: TRBJ2-1; CDR3nt: TGTGCCAGCTCACCAATACTAGACCCCCCCTACAATGAGCAGTTCTTC; CDR3aa: CASSPILDPPYNEQFF
d_gene: NA; v_gene: TRBV12-3/TRBV12-4; abundance: NA; j_gene: TRBJ2-6; CDR3nt: TGTGCCAGCAGTTCCGTCTTGGGTCGCGGGGCAGTAGCTTCTGGGGCCAACGTCCTGACTTTC; CDR3aa: CASSSVLGRGAVASGANVLTF
d_gene: TRBD1; v_gene: TRBV20-1; abundance: NA; j_gene: TRBJ2-1; CDR3nt: TGCAGTGCTAGCGAGGACAGGGGGCATATGGATGAGCAGTTCTTC; CDR3aa: CSASEDRGHMDEQFF
d_gene: NA; v_gene: TRBV19; abundance: large; j_gene: TRBJ2-2; CDR3nt: TGTGCCAGTAGTATGGGGGGACAGACGAAGCTGTTTTTT; CDR3aa: CASSMGGQTKLFF
d_gene: TRBD1; v_gene: TRBV19; abundance: large; j_gene: TRBJ2-7; CDR3nt: TGTGCCAGACAACGGACAGGGGAAACCTACGAGCAGTACTTC; CDR3aa: CARQRTGETYEQYF
d_gene: TRBD1; v_gene: TRBV5-1; abundance: NA; j_gene: TRBJ1-1; CDR3nt: TGCGCCAGCAGCGATGGACAGGGGACGAACACTGAAGCTTTCTTT; CDR3aa: CASSDGQGTNTEAFF
d_gene: TRBD1; v_gene: TRBV19; abundance: NA; j_gene: TRBJ1-1; CDR3nt: TGTGCCAGTCAGGGGGCTTCGAACACTGAAGCTTTCTTT; CDR3aa: CASQGASNTEAFF
d_gene: TRBD1; v_gene: TRBV12-3/TRBV12-4; abundance: NA; j_gene: TRBJ1-1; CDR3nt: TGTGCCAGCAGTGAGACAGGGCCTCACACTGAAGCTTTCTTT; CDR3aa: CASSETGPHTEAFF
d_gene: NA; v_gene: TRBV10-3; abundance: NA; j_gene: TRBJ2-3; CDR3nt: TGTGCCATCAGTCACATTCAGGGGACAGATACGCAGTATTTT; CDR3aa: CAISHIQGTDTQYF
d_gene: TRBD2; v_gene: TRBV20-1; abundance: NA; j_gene: TRBJ2-3; CDR3nt: TGCAGTGCGGCTACCCCCCTAGCGGGCACAGATACGCAGTATTTT; CDR3aa: CSAATPLAGTDTQYF
d_gene: NA; v_gene: TRBV6-1; abundance: few; j_gene: TRBJ1-2; CDR3nt: TGTGCCAGCACCTTGGATTATCTGGGCTACTATGGCTACACCTTC; CDR3aa: CASTLDYLGYYGYTF
d_gene: TRBD1; v_gene: TRBV27; abundance: NA; j_gene: TRBJ2-3; CDR3nt: TGTGCCAGCAGGTACAGCCGGGGACAGACAGATACGCAGTATTTT; CDR3aa: CASRYSRGQTDTQYF
d_gene: NA; v_gene: TRBV7-9; abundance: few; j_gene: TRBJ2-1; CDR3nt: TGTGCCAGCAGCTTAGGTGTCGGGGGGCAGGATGAGCAGTTCTTC; CDR3aa: CASSLGVGGQDEQFF
d_gene: NA; v_gene: TRBV5-4; abundance: few; j_gene: TRBJ1-1; CDR3nt: TGTGCCAGCAGCCCCGGGCGGACACCGAACACTGAAGCTTTCTTT; CDR3aa: CASSPGRTPNTEAFF
d_gene: NA; v_gene: TRBV20-1; abundance: NA; j_gene: TRBJ2-1; CDR3nt: TGCAGTGCCCTTAGGGACCAAGGAAATGAGCAGTTCTTC; CDR3aa: CSALRDQGNEQFF
d_gene: NA; v_gene: TRBV12-3/TRBV12-4; abundance: hyperexpanded; j_gene: TRBJ1-2; CDR3nt: TGTGCCAGCAGCTATGGGGGTAATGGCTACACCTTC; CDR3aa: CASSYGGNGYTF
d_gene: NA; v_gene: TRBV12-3/TRBV12-4; abundance: few; j_gene: TRBJ2-3; CDR3nt: TGTGCCAGCACCCTTGGGGTTGGTACGCAGTATTTT; CDR3aa: CASTLGVGTQYF
d_gene: TRBD2; v_gene: TRBV20-1; abundance: NA; j_gene: TRBJ2-1; CDR3nt: TGCAGTGCGCGAGCTCTACTAGCGGGAGTCGGGAATGAGCAGTTCTTC; CDR3aa: CSARALLAGVGNEQFF
d_gene: TRBD2; v_gene: TRBV6-5; abundance: NA; j_gene: TRBJ2-3; CDR3nt: TGTGCCAGCACTAGCGGGGGAACAGATACGCAGTATTTT; CDR3aa: CASTSGGTDTQYF
d_gene: NA; v_gene: TRBV28; abundance: NA; j_gene: TRBJ1-3; CDR3nt: TGTGCCAGCAGTCAGGGTCCGGGAGGAAACACCATATATTTT; CDR3aa: CASSQGPGGNTIYF
d_gene: TRBD1; v_gene: TRBV5-1; abundance: few; j_gene: TRBJ1-4; CDR3nt: TGCGCCACCAAGCAGGAGACAGGGACTAATGAAAAACTGTTTTTT; CDR3aa: CATKQETGTNEKLFF
d_gene: TRBD1; v_gene: TRBV15; abundance: NA; j_gene: TRBJ2-5; CDR3nt: TGTGCCACCAGCAGCGGGACAGGGGAGGGAGAGACCCAGTACTTC; CDR3aa: CATSSGTGEGETQYF
d_gene: NA; v_gene: TRBV5-6; abundance: few; j_gene: TRBJ1-2; CDR3nt: TGTGCCAGCAGCTTGACCCACACTCGAGGCGAGGGTGGCTACACCTTC; CDR3aa: CASSLTHTRGEGGYTF
d_gene: TRBD2; v_gene: TRBV6-1; abundance: NA; j_gene: TRBJ2-3; CDR3nt: TGTGCCAGCAGTCCCGGGGGACTAGCGGGAGCAAAGGATACGCAGTATTTT; CDR3aa: CASSPGGLAGAKDTQYF
d_gene: NA; v_gene: TRBV4-2; abundance: few; j_gene: TRBJ2-7; CDR3nt: TGTGCCAGCAGCCAAGAGTGGGGATACGAGCAGTACTTC; CDR3aa: CASSQEWGYEQYF
d_gene: TRBD2; v_gene: TRBV6-2/TRBV6-3; abundance: NA; j_gene: TRBJ2-3; CDR3nt: TGTGCCAGCACCCCTCTCGGCGGGGGAGGCACAGATACGCAGTATTTT; CDR3aa: CASTPLGGGGTDTQYF
d_gene: NA; v_gene: TRBV20-1; abundance: few; j_gene: TRBJ2-7; CDR3nt: TGCAGTGCTAGCCGGGGGTCCGAGCAGTACTTC; CDR3aa: CSASRGSEQYF
d_gene: NA; v_gene: TRBV19; abundance: few; j_gene: TRBJ2-5; CDR3nt: TGTGCCAGTAGTATTAGCCAAGGGCCCCAGTACTTC; CDR3aa: CASSISQGPQYF
d_gene: TRBD2; v_gene: TRBV20-1; abundance: NA; j_gene: TRBJ2-5; CDR3nt: TGCAGTGCTAGAGATCCGGGACTAGGGGCAGAGACCCAGTACTTC; CDR3aa: CSARDPGLGAETQYF
d_gene: NA; v_gene: TRBV18; abundance: few; j_gene: TRBJ2-2; CDR3nt: TGTGCCAGCTCACCACCCCTAGGCAGCAACACCGGGGAGCTGTTTTTT; CDR3aa: CASSPPLGSNTGELFF
d_gene: NA; v_gene: TRBV28; abundance: NA; j_gene: TRBJ1-2; CDR3nt: TGTGCCAGCAGTTTAGGACAGTTCTATGGCTACACCTTC; CDR3aa: CASSLGQFYGYTF
d_gene: NA; v_gene: TRBV12-3/TRBV12-4; abundance: NA; j_gene: TRBJ1-3; CDR3nt: TGTGCCAGCATGGAGGGAGCTGGAAACACCATATATTTT; CDR3aa: CASMEGAGNTIYF
d_gene: NA; v_gene: TRBV21-1; abundance: NA; j_gene: TRBJ2-3; CDR3nt: TGTGCCAGCAGGGGTTCATCAGATACGCAGTATTTT; CDR3aa: CASRGSSDTQYF
d_gene: TRBD1; v_gene: TRBV5-5; abundance: few; j_gene: TRBJ2-2; CDR3nt: TGTGCCAGCAGCCGGGACAGCCTCCTGAACACCGGGGAGCTGTTTTTT; CDR3aa: CASSRDSLLNTGELFF
d_gene: NA; v_gene: TRBV18; abundance: NA; j_gene: TRBJ1-5; CDR3nt: TGTGCCAGCTCACCCTCAAGACAGAGCAATCAGCCCCAGCATTTT; CDR3aa: CASSPSRQSNQPQHF